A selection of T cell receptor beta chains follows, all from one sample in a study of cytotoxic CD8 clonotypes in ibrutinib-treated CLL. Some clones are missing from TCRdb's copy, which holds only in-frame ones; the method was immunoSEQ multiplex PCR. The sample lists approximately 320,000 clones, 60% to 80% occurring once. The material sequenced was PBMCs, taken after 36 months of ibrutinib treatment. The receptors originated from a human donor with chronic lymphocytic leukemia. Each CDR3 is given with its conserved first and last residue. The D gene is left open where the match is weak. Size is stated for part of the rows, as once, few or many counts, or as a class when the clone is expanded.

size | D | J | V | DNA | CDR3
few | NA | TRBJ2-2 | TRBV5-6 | TGTGCCAGCAGCTTGCTAGTGAACACCGGGGAGCTGTTTTTT | CASSLLVNTGELFF
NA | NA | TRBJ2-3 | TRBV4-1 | TGCGCCAGCAGCCACCCCTGGGACCCTTCTAGCACAGATACGCAGTATTTT | CASSHPWDPSSTDTQYF
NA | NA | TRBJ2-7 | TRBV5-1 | TGCGCCAGCAGCTGGACGGACGGCCATACCTACGAGCAGTACTTC | CASSWTDGHTYEQYF
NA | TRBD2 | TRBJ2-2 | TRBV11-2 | TGTGCCAGCAGCTCCCGGAGCGGGAGTAGGTACACCGGGGAGCTGTTTTTT | CASSSRSGSRYTGELFF
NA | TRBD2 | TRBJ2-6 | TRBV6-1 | TGTGCCAGCAGTGAATCCCGCCGACTAGCGGGGGTACCTGGGGCCAACGTCCTGACTTTC | CASSESRRLAGVPGANVLTF
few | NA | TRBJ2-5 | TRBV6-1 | TGTGCCAGCGTCAACGGATGGGGGGTCCAAGAGACCCAGTACTTC | CASVNGWGVQETQYF
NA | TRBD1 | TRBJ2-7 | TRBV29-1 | TGCAGCGTTGGGGGGTCCGGGACAGGGAGCAACGAGCAGTACTTC | CSVGGSGTGSNEQYF
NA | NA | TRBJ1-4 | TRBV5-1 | TGCGCCAGCAGCTTGATGAGCCTCGGGGAAAAACTGTTTTTT | CASSLMSLGEKLFF
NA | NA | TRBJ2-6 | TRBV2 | TGTGCCAGCAGTTTGGACCCAAACTTTGGGGCCAACGTCCTGACTTTC | CASSLDPNFGANVLTF
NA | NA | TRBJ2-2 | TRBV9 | TGTGCCAGCAGCGTAGGGACTCTTAACACCGGGGAGCTGTTTTTT | CASSVGTLNTGELFF
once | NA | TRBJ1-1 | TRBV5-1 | TGCGCCAGCAGCTTGGCAGGGATTCGGAACACTGAAGCTTTCTTT | CASSLAGIRNTEAFF
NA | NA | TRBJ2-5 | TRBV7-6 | TGTGCCAGCAGCTCCGACCTGCCCAGAGGGACCCAGTACTTC | CASSSDLPRGTQYF
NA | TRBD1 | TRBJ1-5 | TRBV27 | TGTGCCAGCAGTTTCCGGGGGCAGGGGGGTCAGCCCCAGCATTTT | CASSFRGQGGQPQHF
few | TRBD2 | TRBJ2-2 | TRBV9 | TGTGCCAGCGCCCGGACTAGCAGCGCGAACACCGGGGAGCTGTTTTTT | CASARTSSANTGELFF
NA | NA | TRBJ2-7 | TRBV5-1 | TGCGCCAGCAGCTTGGCCTTAATATCCGGGGCTAGCGAGCAGTACTTC | CASSLALISGASEQYF
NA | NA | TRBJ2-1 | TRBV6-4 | TGTGCCAGCAGTGTAGCAGCGGTCGTCTCCTACAATGAGCAGTTCTTC | CASSVAAVVSYNEQFF
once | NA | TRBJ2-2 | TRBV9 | TGTGCCAGCAGCGTGGGGGGCCGGAGCACCGGGGAGCTGTTTTTT | CASSVGGRSTGELFF
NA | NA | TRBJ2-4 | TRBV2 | TGTGCCAGCTCAGGGTGGGACAAAAACATTCAGTACTTC | CASSGWDKNIQYF
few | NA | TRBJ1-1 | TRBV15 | TGTGCCACCAGCAGTGTCCAGCCTGAAGCTTTCTTT | CATSSVQPEAFF
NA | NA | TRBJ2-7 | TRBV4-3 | TGCGCCAGCAGCCAATCTCGGGCCCGCCGGGGCGAGCAGTACTTC | CASSQSRARRGEQYF
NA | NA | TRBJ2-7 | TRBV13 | TGTGCCAGCAGCTTGGGACGGTCCTACGAGCAGTACTTC | CASSLGRSYEQYF
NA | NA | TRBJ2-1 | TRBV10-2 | TGCGCCAGCAGTGTCTACTACAATGAGCAGTTCTTC | CASSVYYNEQFF
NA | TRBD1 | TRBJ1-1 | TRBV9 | TGTGCCACCGGGACAGGCATCAACACTGAAGCTTTCTTT | CATGTGINTEAFF
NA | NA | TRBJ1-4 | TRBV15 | TGTGCCACCAGCAGTGCCCTGGGAGAAAAACTGTTTTTT | CATSSALGEKLFF
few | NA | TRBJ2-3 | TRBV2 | TGTGCCAGCAGTGCCCAGGGAGATACGCAGTATTTT | CASSAQGDTQYF
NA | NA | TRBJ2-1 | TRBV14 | TGTGCCAGCAGCCAAGTTGGAGGGTATTCTGTAAATGAGCAGTTCTTC | CASSQVGGYSVNEQFF
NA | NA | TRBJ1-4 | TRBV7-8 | TGTGCCAGCAGCGGGAGGATTAATGAAAAACTGTTTTTT | CASSGRINEKLFF
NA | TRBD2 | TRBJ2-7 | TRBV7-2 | TGTGCCAGCAGCTTAGTAGGCGGGGGGGGCTACGAGCAGTACTTC | CASSLVGGGGYEQYF
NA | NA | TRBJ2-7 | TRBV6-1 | TGTGCCAGCAGTGAAGTTCCGAGGGCCATACGGTACTTC | CASSEVPRAIRYF
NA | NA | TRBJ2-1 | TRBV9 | TGTGCCAGCAGCGTAGGAGCAGGGCCTACGGATGAGCAGTTCTTC | CASSVGAGPTDEQFF
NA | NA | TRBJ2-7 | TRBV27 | TGTGCCAGCAGTTATCTAGGGGGTAGGAACGAGCAGTACTTC | CASSYLGGRNEQYF
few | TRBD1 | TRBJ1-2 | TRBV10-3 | TGTGCCATCGGCGGGACAGTGGACGGCTATGGCTACACCTTC | CAIGGTVDGYGYTF
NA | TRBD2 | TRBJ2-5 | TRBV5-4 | TGTGCCAGCAGCTCGCCTAGCGGGAGGTACGAGACCCAGTACTTC | CASSSPSGRYETQYF
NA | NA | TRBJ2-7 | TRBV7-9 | TGTGCCAGCAGCCCCGGCTCGGAGCAGTACTTC | CASSPGSEQYF
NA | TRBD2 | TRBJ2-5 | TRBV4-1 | TGCGCCAGCAGCCGCGGACTAGCGGGGGGCGGGGAGACCCAGTACTTC | CASSRGLAGGGETQYF
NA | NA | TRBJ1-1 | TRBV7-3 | TGTGCCAGCAGCTTTTCCGGGGGATACACTGAAGCTTTCTTT | CASSFSGGYTEAFF
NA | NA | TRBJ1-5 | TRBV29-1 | TGCAGCGCTGACACTCCGAATCAGCCCCAGCATTTT | CSADTPNQPQHF
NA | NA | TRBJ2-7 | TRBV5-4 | TGTGCCAGCAGCTTGGTGCTATCCTACGAGCAGTACTTC | CASSLVLSYEQYF
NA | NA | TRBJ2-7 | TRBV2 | TGTGCCAGCGGGGCAGGATCCTACGAGCAGTACTTC | CASGAGSYEQYF
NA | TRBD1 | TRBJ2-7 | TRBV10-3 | TGTGCCATCAGTGAGTCGACAGGGGCTTACGAGCAGTACTTC | CAISESTGAYEQYF
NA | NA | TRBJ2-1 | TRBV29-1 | TGCAGCGTTGAAGGGGACTCCTCCTACAATGAGCAGTTCTTC | CSVEGDSSYNEQFF
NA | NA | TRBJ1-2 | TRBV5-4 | TGTGCCAGCAGCTTGGAGGGACCGAGGTATGGCTACACCTTC | CASSLEGPRYGYTF